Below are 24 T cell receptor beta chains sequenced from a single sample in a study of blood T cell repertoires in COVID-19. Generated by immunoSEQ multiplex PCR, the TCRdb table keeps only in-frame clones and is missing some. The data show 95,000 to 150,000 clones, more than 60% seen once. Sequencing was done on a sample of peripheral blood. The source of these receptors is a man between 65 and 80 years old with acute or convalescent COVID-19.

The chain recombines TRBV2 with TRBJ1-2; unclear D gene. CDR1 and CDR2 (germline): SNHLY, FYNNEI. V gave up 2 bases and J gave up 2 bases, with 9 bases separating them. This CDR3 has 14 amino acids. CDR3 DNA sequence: TGTGCCAGCAGTGAACAAAGCGGAAACTATGGCTACACCTTC. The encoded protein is CASSEQSGNYGYTF.

The CDR3, as DNA: TGTGCCAGCAGCCGGGACTCAACCCAGGCCAATGAGCAGTTCTTC. This sequence encodes CASSRDSTQANEQFF. V and J are TRBV3-1 (or the pseudogene TRBV3-2) and TRBJ2-1, with D possibly being TRBD2 (6 bases). Germline loops: CDR1 LGHDT, CDR2 YNNKEL (reference sequence). The CDR3 has 15 amino acids. The V and J ends lost 4 bases and 6 bases respectively, with 16 bases between them.

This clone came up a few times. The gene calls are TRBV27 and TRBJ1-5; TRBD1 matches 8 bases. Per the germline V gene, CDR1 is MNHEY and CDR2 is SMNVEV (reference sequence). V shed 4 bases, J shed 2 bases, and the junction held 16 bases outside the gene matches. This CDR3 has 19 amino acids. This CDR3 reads CASSSKTPGTGSGNQPQHF. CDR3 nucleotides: TGTGCCAGCAGTTCTAAAACACCAGGGACAGGAAGTGGCAATCAGCCCCAGCATTTT.

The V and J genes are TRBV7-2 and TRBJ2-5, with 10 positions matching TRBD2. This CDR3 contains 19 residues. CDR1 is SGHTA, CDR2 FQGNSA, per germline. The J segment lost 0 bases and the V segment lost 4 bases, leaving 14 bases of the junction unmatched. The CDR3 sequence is CASSSSPKGSGGDQETQYF. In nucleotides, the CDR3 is TGTGCCAGCAGCTCGTCACCCAAGGGCAGCGGGGGGGACCAAGAGACCCAGTACTTC.

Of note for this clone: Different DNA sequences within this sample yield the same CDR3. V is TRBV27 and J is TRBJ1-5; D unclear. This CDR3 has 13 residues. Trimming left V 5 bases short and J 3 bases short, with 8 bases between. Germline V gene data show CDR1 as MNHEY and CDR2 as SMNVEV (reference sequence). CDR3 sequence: CASSIQVNQPQHF. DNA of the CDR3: TGTGCCAGCAGTATTCAGGTCAATCAGCCCCAGCATTTT.

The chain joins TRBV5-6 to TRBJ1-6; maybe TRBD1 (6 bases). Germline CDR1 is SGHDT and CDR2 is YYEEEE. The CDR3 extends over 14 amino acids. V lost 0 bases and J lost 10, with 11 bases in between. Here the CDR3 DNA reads TGTGCCAGCAGCTTGGTACAGGGTAGCTCACCCCTCCACTTT. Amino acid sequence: CASSLVQGSSPLHF.

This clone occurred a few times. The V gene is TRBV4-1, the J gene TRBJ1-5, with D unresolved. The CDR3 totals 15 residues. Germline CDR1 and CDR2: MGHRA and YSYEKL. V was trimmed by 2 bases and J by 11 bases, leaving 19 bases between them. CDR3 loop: CASSQSLAGITTQHF. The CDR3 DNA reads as TGCGCCAGCAGCCAATCTTTGGCAGGAATCACGACCCAGCATTTT.

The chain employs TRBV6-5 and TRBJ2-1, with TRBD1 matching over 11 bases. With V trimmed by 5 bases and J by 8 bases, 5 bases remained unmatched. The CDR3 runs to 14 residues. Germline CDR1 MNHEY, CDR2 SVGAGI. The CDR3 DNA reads TGTGCCAGCAGTCTGGACAGGGGGCGTCATGAGCAGTTCTTC. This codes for CASSLDRGRHEQFF.

CDR3 DNA: TGTGCCAGCAGTGAAGTCGCCAGTCTCGAGCAGTACTTC. Its translation is CASSEVASLEQYF. V usage is TRBV6-1 and J usage is TRBJ2-7; no definite D call. Deletions cut 1 base from V and 6 bases from J, with 10 bases between. There are 13 residues in the CDR3. CDR1 is MNHNS and CDR2 is SASEGT in the germline V gene.

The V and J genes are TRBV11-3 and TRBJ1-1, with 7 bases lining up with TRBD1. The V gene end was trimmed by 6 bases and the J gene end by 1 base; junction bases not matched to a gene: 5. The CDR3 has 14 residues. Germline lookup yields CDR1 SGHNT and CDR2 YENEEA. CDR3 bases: TGTGCCAGCAGGAGGGACAGAGAGAACACTGAAGCTTTCTTT. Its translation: CASRRDRENTEAFF.

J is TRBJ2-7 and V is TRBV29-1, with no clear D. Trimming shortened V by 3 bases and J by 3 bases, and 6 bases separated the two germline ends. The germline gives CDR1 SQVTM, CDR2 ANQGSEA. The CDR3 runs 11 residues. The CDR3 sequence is CSVESGYEQYF. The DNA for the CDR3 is TGCAGCGTTGAGTCAGGCTACGAGCAGTACTTC.

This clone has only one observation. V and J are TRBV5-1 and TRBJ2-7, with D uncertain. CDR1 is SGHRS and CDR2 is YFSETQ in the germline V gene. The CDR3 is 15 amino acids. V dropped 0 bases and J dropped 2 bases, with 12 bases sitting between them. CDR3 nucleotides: TGCGCCAGCAGCTTGGAGTCATATCGGGCCTACGAGCAGTACTTC. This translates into CASSLESYRAYEQYF.

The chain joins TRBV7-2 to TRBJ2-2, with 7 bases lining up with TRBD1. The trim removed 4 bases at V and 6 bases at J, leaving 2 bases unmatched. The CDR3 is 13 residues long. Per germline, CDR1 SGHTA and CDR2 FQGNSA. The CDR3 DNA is TGTGCCAGCAGCTCCAGGGGGTCCGGGGAGCTGTTTTTT. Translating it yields CASSSRGSGELFF. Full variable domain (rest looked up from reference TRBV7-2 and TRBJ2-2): GAGVSQSPSNKVTEKGKDVELRCDPISGHTALYWYRQSLGQGLEFLIYFQGNSAPDKSGLPSDRFSAERTGGSVSTLTIQRTQQEDSAVYLCASSSRGSGELFFGEGSRLTVL.

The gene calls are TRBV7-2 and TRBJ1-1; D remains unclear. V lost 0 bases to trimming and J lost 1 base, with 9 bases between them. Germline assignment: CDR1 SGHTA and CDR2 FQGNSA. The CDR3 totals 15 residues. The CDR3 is CASSLAPWRNTEAFF. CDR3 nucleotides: TGTGCCAGCAGCTTAGCTCCTTGGAGGAACACTGAAGCTTTCTTT.

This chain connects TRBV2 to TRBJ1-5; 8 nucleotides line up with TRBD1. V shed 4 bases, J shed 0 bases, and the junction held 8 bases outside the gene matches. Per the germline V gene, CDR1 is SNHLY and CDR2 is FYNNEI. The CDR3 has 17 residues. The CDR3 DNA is TGTGCCAGCAGTGGCTTGACAGGGGCCCTTAGCAATCAGCCCCAGCATTTT. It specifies CASSGLTGALSNQPQHF.

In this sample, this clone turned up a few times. CDR3 sequence (DNA): TGTGCCAGCTCACCATGGCCGGGATCAGATACTGAAGCTTTCTTT. Translation gives CASSPWPGSDTEAFF. The chain links TRBV18 to TRBJ1-1; D not resolved. Germline V gene lookup returns CDR1 KGHSH and CDR2 LQKENI. Trimming shortened V by 2 bases and J by 5 bases, and 15 bases separated the two germline ends. This CDR3 region has 15 residues.

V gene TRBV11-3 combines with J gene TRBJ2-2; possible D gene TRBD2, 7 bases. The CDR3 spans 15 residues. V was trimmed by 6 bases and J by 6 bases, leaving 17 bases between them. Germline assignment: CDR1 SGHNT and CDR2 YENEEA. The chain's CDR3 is CASSGGAGSPGELFF. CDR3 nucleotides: TGTGCCAGCAGTGGGGGGGCCGGGAGCCCCGGGGAGCTGTTTTTT.

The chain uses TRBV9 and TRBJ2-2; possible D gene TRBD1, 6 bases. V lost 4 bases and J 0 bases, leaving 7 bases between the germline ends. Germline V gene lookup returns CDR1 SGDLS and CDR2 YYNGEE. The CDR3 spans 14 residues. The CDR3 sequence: CASSRQANTGELFF. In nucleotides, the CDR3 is TGTGCCAGCAGCAGACAGGCGAACACCGGGGAGCTGTTTTTT.

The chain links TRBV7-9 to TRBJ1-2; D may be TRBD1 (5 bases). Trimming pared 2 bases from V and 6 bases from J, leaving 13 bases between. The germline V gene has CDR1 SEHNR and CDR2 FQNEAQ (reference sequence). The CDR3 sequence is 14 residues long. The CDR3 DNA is TGTGCCAGCAGCTTATTGGGGGGGTATCATGGCTACACCTTC. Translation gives CASSLLGGYHGYTF.

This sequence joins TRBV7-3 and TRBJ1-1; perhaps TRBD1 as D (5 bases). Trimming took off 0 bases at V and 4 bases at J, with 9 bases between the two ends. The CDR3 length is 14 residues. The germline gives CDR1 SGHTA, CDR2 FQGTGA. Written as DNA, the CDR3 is TGTGCCAGCAGCTTAACGTCAGGGTCCACTGAAGCTTTCTTT. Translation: CASSLTSGSTEAFF.

The CDR3 DNA reads TGTGCCAGCAGCGAGGGACAGAGCTATGGCTACACCTTC. It codes for CASSEGQSYGYTF. This chain joins TRBV7-3 and TRBJ1-2, with 7 nucleotides matching TRBD1. The germline V gene encodes CDR1 SGHTA and CDR2 FQGTGA. The CDR3 is 13 amino acids. With 5 bases clipped from V and 4 bases from J, the junction kept 4 bases outside the gene matches.

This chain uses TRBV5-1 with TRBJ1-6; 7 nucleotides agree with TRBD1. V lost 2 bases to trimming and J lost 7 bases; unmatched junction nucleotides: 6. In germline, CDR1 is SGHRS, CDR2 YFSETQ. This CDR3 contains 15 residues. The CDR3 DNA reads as TGCGCCAGCAGCTTAGCAATCAGGGGGAATTCACCCCTCCACTTT. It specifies CASSLAIRGNSPLHF.

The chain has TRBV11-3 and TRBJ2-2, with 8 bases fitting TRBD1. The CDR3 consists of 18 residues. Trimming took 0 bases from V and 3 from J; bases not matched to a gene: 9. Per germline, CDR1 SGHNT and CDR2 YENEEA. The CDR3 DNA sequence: TGTGCCAGCAGCTTAGATCCCTGGGGACAGGCATACACCGGGGAGCTGTTTTTT. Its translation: CASSLDPWGQAYTGELFF.

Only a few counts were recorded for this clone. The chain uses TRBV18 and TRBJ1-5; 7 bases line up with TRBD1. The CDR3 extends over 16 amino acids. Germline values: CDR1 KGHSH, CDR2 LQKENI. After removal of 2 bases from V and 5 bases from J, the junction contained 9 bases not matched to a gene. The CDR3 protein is CASSPGQDYGYQPQHF. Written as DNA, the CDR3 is TGTGCCAGCTCACCAGGACAGGATTACGGATATCAGCCCCAGCATTTT.